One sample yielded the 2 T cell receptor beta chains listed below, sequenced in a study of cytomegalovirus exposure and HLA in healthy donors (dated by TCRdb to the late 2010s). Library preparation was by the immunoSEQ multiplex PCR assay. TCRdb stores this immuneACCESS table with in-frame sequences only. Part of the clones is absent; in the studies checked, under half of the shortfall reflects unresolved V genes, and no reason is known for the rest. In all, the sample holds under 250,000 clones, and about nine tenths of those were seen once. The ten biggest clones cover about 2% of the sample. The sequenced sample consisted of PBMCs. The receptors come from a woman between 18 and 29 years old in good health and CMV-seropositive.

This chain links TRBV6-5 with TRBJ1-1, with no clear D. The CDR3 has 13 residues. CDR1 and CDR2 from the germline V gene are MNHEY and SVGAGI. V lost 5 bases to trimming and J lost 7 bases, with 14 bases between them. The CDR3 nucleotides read TGTGCCAGCAGTCCACGGGGAGCGGATGAAGCTTTCTTT. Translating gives CASSPRGADEAFF.

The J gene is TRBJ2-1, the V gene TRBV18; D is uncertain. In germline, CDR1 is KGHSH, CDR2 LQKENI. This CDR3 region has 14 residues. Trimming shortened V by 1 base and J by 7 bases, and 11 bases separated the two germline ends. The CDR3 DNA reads TGTGCCAGCTCACCACGGCTGGAGAGTAATGAGCAGTTCTTC. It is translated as CASSPRLESNEQFF.